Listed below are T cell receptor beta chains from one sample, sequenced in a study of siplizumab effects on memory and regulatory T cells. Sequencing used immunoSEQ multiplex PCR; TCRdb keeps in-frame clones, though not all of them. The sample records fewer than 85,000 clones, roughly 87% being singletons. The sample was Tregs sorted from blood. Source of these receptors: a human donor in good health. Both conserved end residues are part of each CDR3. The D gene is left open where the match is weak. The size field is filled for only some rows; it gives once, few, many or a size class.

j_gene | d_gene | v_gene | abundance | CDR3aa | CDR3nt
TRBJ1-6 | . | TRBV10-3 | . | CAINRDYGSPLHF | TGTGCCATCAATCGGGACTATGGTTCACCCCTCCACTTT
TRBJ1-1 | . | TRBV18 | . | CASSPSDPGTPEAFF | TGTGCCAGCTCACCATCGGACCCGGGTACCCCTGAAGCTTTCTTT
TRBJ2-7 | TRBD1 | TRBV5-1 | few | CASSLFSDRGHEQYF | TGCGCCAGCAGCTTGTTTTCGGACAGGGGGCACGAGCAGTACTTC
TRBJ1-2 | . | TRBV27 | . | CASSFGRQEFNYGYTF | TGTGCCAGCAGTTTTGGCAGACAAGAGTTCAACTATGGCTACACCTTC
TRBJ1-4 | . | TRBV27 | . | CASRSTWTNEKLFF | TGTGCCAGCAGGTCGACTTGGACTAATGAAAAACTGTTTTTT
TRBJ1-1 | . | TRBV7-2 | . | CASSSRWGLDTEAFF | TGTGCCAGCAGCTCCAGGTGGGGTCTGGACACTGAAGCTTTCTTT
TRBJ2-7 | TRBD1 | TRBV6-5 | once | CASSFSGTGAWYEQYF | TGTGCCAGCAGTTTCTCCGGGACAGGGGCCTGGTACGAGCAGTACTTC
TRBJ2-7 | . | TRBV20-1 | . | CSAGRPLEQYF | TGCAGTGCTGGGAGACCCCTCGAGCAGTACTTC
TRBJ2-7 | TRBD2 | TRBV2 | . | CASSDSSGGAYEQYF | TGTGCCAGCAGTGATTCTAGCGGGGGGGCCTACGAGCAGTACTTC
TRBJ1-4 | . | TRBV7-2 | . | CASSLDWMYEKLFF | TGTGCCAGCAGCTTAGATTGGATGTATGAAAAACTGTTTTTT
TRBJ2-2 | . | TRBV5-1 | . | CASSWSGLDTGELFF | TGCGCCAGCAGCTGGAGTGGGCTTGACACCGGGGAGCTGTTTTTT
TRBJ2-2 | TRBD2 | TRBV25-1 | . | CASSTRTSWWTGELFF | TGTGCCAGCAGCACCCGGACTAGCTGGTGGACCGGGGAGCTGTTTTTT
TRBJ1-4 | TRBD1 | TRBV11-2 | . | CASSLVDRVGKLFF | TGTGCCAGCAGCTTAGTGGACAGGGTAGGGAAACTGTTTTTT
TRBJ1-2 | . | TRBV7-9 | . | CASSLGQTYGYTF | TGTGCCAGCAGCCTCGGGCAGACCTATGGCTACACCTTC
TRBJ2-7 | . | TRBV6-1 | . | CASSERGHLYEQYF | TGTGCCAGCAGTGAAAGGGGACACTTATACGAGCAGTACTTC
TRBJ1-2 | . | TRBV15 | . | CATSRPHPLQDYGYTF | TGTGCCACCAGCAGACCCCATCCGTTGCAAGACTATGGCTACACCTTC
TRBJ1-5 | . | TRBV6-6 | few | CASSYSVSNQPQHF | TGTGCCAGCAGTTACTCGGTGAGCAATCAGCCCCAGCATTTT
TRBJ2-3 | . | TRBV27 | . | CASSPGSGQYF | TGTGCCAGCAGCCCCGGGAGCGGGCAGTATTTT
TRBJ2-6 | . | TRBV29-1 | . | CSARAQEKSGANVLTF | TGCAGCGCTCGAGCACAGGAGAAATCTGGGGCCAACGTCCTGACTTTC
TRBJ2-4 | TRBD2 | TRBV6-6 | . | CASSGAGAFQYF | TGTGCCAGCAGTGGAGCGGGGGCTTTTCAGTACTTC
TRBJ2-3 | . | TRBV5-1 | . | CASSLHGDTQYF | TGCGCCAGCAGCCTCCACGGTGATACGCAGTATTTT
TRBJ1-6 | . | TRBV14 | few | CASSRPGGVSPLHF | TGTGCCAGCAGCCGCCCCGGAGGAGTTTCACCCCTCCACTTT
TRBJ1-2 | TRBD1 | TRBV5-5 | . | CASTTGVYGYTF | TGTGCCAGCACTACAGGGGTATATGGCTACACCTTC
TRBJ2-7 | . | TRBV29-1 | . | CSVEDPQGIIYEQYF | TGCAGCGTTGAAGACCCCCAGGGAATAATCTACGAGCAGTACTTC
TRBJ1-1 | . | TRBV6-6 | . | CASTPNPSMNTEAFF | TGTGCCAGCACCCCAAACCCTTCTATGAACACTGAAGCTTTCTTT
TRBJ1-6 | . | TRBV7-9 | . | CASSIISGPLHF | TGTGCCAGCAGCATTATCTCGGGACCCCTCCACTTT
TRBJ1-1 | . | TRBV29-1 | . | CSVGGWGNTEAFF | TGCAGCGTTGGGGGGTGGGGGAACACTGAAGCTTTCTTT
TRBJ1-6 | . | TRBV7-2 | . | CASSPRGAESPLHF | TGTGCCAGCAGCCCGAGGGGGGCCGAGTCACCCCTCCACTTT
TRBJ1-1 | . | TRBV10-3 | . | CAISETVNTEAFF | TGTGCCATCAGTGAGACGGTGAACACTGAAGCTTTCTTT
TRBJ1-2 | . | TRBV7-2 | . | CASPDSYGYTF | TGTGCCAGCCCAGACAGCTATGGCTACACCTTC
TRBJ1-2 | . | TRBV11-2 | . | CASSLDRNYGYTF | TGTGCCAGCAGCTTAGACAGAAACTATGGCTACACCTTC
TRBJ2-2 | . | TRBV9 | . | CASSVALYTGELFF | TGTGCCAGCAGCGTAGCACTATACACCGGGGAGCTGTTTTTT
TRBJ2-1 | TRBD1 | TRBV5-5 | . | CASSLYMGQANEQFF | TGTGCCAGCAGCTTGTACATGGGACAGGCTAATGAGCAGTTCTTC
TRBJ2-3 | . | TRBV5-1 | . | CASRTLPTSTDTQYF | TGCGCCAGCAGGACACTACCCACTAGCACAGATACGCAGTATTTT
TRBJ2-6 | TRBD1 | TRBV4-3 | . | CASSQVTGGSSGANVLTF | TGCGCCAGCAGCCAGGTTACAGGGGGCAGCTCTGGGGCCAACGTCCTGACTTTC
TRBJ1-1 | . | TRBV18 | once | CASSLAEGTEAFF | TGTGCCAGCTCACTCGCGGAGGGCACTGAAGCTTTCTTT
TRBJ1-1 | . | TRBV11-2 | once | CASSSLITAFF | TGTGCCAGCAGCTCCCTCATAACGGCTTTCTTT
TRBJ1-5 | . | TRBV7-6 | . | CASSLGPGGRPQHF | TGTGCCAGCAGCTTAGGTCCCGGAGGGAGGCCCCAGCATTTT
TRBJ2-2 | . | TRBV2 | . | CASSVSSMTTGELFF | TGTGCCAGCAGTGTTAGCTCCATGACCACCGGGGAGCTGTTTTTT